These 18 T cell receptor beta chains originate from one sample sequenced in a study of human T cells and chemical hapten exposure. TCRdb redid the calling of the RACE reads with MiXCR, one entry per CDR3 protein. In the table there are over 65,000 distinct CDR3 sequences, around 10% of which are singletons. Described time point: patch test 1, 2 weeks after DPC sensitization. Indicated treatment: therapeutic diphenylcyclopropenone sensitization with weekly scalp DPC. The material sequenced was whole blood, taken in connection with sensitization to the hapten diphenylcyclopropenone (DPC). Receptors were obtained from a woman in her 50s with alopecia areata. Some clones in this sample may be carry-over from other donors' samples.

This clonotype was seen only a few times. The chain recombines TRBV29-1 with TRBJ2-5; 14 nucleotides line up with TRBD2. Trimming at V came to 3 bases and at J to 4 bases, leaving 10 bases not matched to a gene. The CDR3 loop spans 17 amino acids. From germline, CDR1 is SQVTM and CDR2 ANQGSEA. The CDR3 DNA follows: TGCAGCGTTGATTCCCGGGGACTAGCGGGAGTCGGAGAGACCCAGTACTTC. It yields the protein CSVDSRGLAGVGETQYF.

A word on this clonotype: Possible read error: a much larger clone is one base away. The conserved phenylalanine or tryptophan normally closing the CDR3 is absent here, so this likely arose from a read error. The chain links TRBV2 to TRBJ2-3; TRBD1 matches 8 bases. Germline V gene data show CDR1 as SNHLY and CDR2 as FYNNEI. The CDR3 runs 16 residues. Trimming cost V 0 bases and J 0 bases; bases outside gene matches: 2. This CDR3 reads CASSEARDRSTDTQYL. The CDR3 nucleotides read TGTGCCAGCAGTGAAGCGAGGGACAGGAGCACAGATACGCAGTATCTT.

The rearrangement links TRBV2 to TRBJ2-1; 14 bases map to TRBD2. V was pared by 6 bases and J by 6 bases, with 10 bases of the junction left unmatched. The CDR3 spans 17 residues. Germline CDR1 SNHLY, CDR2 FYNNEI. In DNA form, the CDR3 reads TGTGCCAGCAGGGACCCTCGACTAGCGGGAGGGCCCAATGAGCAGTTCTTC. It yields the protein CASRDPRLAGGPNEQFF.

This clonotype was observed a few times. The chain links TRBV28 to TRBJ2-7; no clear D gene. The CDR3 sequence is 11 residues long. Trimming left V 1 base short and J 7 bases short, with 5 bases between. The germline V gene has CDR1 MDHEN and CDR2 SYDVKM. CDR3 amino acids: CASSLSWEQYF. Written as DNA, the CDR3 is TGTGCCAGCAGTTTATCATGGGAGCAGTACTTC.

This clonotype was picked up a small number of times. This chain connects TRBV6-6 to TRBJ2-7, with unresolved D. Germline V gene data show CDR1 as MNHNY and CDR2 as SVGAGI (reference sequence). The CDR3 runs 16 residues. The V end lost 2 bases, the J end lost 0 bases, and 14 bases lay between the germline ends. This CDR3 reads CASSYRVLDSSYEQYF. For the CDR3, the DNA is TGTGCCAGCAGTTACCGTGTGTTAGATAGCTCCTACGAGCAGTACTTC.

V usage is TRBV27 and J usage is TRBJ1-1; D is unclear. The CDR3 length is 13 residues. Looked up from germline, CDR1 is MNHEY and CDR2 is SMNVEV (reference sequence). Trimming took off 0 bases at V and 11 bases at J, with 13 bases between the two ends. CDR3 coding DNA: TGTGCCAGCAGTTTATCAGTAAAGGGTGAGGCTTTCTTT. Protein product: CASSLSVKGEAFF.

This clonotype was seen more than once but under ten times. The chain links TRBV15 to TRBJ2-5; no definite D call. Looked up from germline, CDR1 is LNHNV and CDR2 is YYDKDF (reference sequence). The V and J ends lost 7 bases and 0 bases respectively, with 9 bases between them. This CDR3 contains 13 residues. The CDR3 DNA sequence: TGTGCCACCAACCCAGATTACCAAGAGACCCAGTACTTC. The encoded protein is CATNPDYQETQYF.

This clonotype was counted between two and nine times. This rearrangement joins TRBV27 to TRBJ2-1; TRBD2 matches at 7 bases. V gave up 7 bases and J gave up 7 bases; unmatched junction bases: 13. In germline, CDR1 is MNHEY, CDR2 SMNVEV (reference sequence). The CDR3 is 15 amino acids. For the CDR3, the DNA is TGTGCCAGCAACTCAGGCGGGAGTAGACAGAATGAGCAGTTCTTC. It encodes CASNSGGSRQNEQFF.

Worth noting for this clonotype: A read error may produce the germline difference seen at one junction end. The V gene is TRBV27, the J gene TRBJ2-2; D may be TRBD2 (6 bases). Per germline, CDR1 MNHEY and CDR2 SMNVEV (reference sequence). This CDR3 has 13 residues. CDR3 nucleotide sequence: TGTGCCAGCGCTAGGACCGGCACCGGGGGGCTGTTTTTT. This gives the protein CASARTGTGGLFF.

This clonotype was picked up many times. V is TRBV10-3 and J is TRBJ1-1; 7 nucleotides align to TRBD1. The CDR3 length is 15 residues. Per germline, CDR1 ENHRY and CDR2 SYGVKD. The trim removed 6 bases at V and 1 base at J, leaving 8 bases unmatched. The CDR3 nucleotides read TGTGCCATCAGGGATCCGGGACAGTGGAACACTGAAGCTTTCTTT. Its protein product is CAIRDPGQWNTEAFF.

This clonotype was counted only a few times. V is TRBV13 and J is TRBJ2-2, with 9 bases lining up with TRBD2. Germline-derived CDR1 and CDR2 are PRHDT and FYEKMQ (reference sequence). This CDR3 is built from 17 residues. V was pared by 5 bases and J by 5 bases, with 12 bases of the junction left unmatched. This CDR3 is CASSRREAGGPTGELFF. The DNA of the CDR3 is TGTGCCAGCAGCCGCCGGGAGGCGGGGGGGCCGACCGGGGAGCTGTTTTTT.

This clonotype occurred many times. The chain has TRBV20-1 and TRBJ1-2, with 10 bases that match TRBD1. Germline CDR1 reads DFQATT; CDR2 reads SNEGSKA (reference sequence). The V and J ends lost 1 base and 2 bases, in that order; junction bases with no gene match: 7. The CDR3 sequence is 16 residues long. CDR3 sequence (DNA): TGCAGTGCTAGAGCCCTGAGGACAGGGGGGAACTATGGCTACACCTTC. This codes for CSARALRTGGNYGYTF.

This clonotype has a count of ten or more. The chain links TRBV5-1 to TRBJ1-1, with D perhaps matching TRBD1 (5 bases). The CDR3 loop spans 13 amino acids. The ends were cut back, 5 bases at V and 2 bases at J, with 10 bases in the middle. CDR1 and CDR2 from the germline V gene are SGHRS and YFSETQ. The CDR3 region is CASRSGFNTEAFF. In DNA, the CDR3 is TGCGCCAGCAGATCAGGGTTTAACACTGAAGCTTTCTTT.

This clonotype was seen at least ten times. The genes are TRBV7-2 and TRBJ2-7, with unresolved D. The CDR3 extends over 12 amino acids. In germline, CDR1 is SGHTA, CDR2 FQGNSA. Trimming removed 8 bases at V and 0 bases at J, with 8 bases between. CDR3 protein: CASGSSSYEQYF. The CDR3 coding sequence is TGTGCCAGCGGTTCAAGCTCCTACGAGCAGTACTTC.

This clonotype has a count of ten or more. The chain is built from TRBV27 and TRBJ2-6, with TRBD1 identical over 7 bases. Germline V gives CDR1 MNHEY, CDR2 SMNVEV (reference sequence). The CDR3 is 16 residues long. J was trimmed by 0 bases and V by 5 bases; bases with no gene match: 4. CDR3 protein: CASSTGAYSGANVLTF. The DNA of the CDR3 is TGTGCCAGCAGTACAGGGGCATACTCTGGGGCCAACGTCCTGACTTTC.

The table lists this clonotype with many counts. V is TRBV12-3 or TRBV12-4 and J is TRBJ1-1, with 9 bases that match TRBD1. The CDR3 loop spans 14 amino acids. Unmatched junction bases numbered 6, after V lost 5 bases and J lost 5 bases. The CDR3 region is CASSAGTGRTEAFF. The CDR3 coding sequence is TGTGCCAGCAGTGCCGGGACAGGGCGGACTGAAGCTTTCTTT.

The sample holds many counts of this clonotype. The chain employs TRBV28 and TRBJ2-5; 11 positions match TRBD2. Germline CDR1 reads MDHEN; CDR2 reads SYDVKM. This CDR3 spans 15 amino acids. V dropped 6 bases and J dropped 1; count of bases not matched to a gene: 4. CDR3 sequence reads: CASSRLAGLQETQYF. The CDR3 nucleotides are TGTGCCAGCAGCAGACTAGCGGGACTCCAAGAGACCCAGTACTTC.

In its sample, this clonotype was seen a few times. Here the CDR3 DNA reads TGTGCCAGCAGTTTCAGGACTGCGTGGGGGGATGAGCAGTTCTTC. This sequence encodes CASSFRTAWGDEQFF. The chain couples TRBV6-6 to TRBJ2-1, with D maybe TRBD2 (6 bases). With 4 bases removed from V and 8 bases from J, the gap between germline ends came to 18 bases. CDR3 length equals 15 residues. Germline V lookup: CDR1 MNHNY, CDR2 SVGAGI (reference sequence).